Listed here is a single T cell receptor (beta chain). The data originate from a study of blood T cell repertoires in COVID-19. Study overall: Samples came from the United States, Italy and Spain, spanning acute and convalescent COVID-19.

Some clones are missing from TCRdb's copy, which holds only in-frame ones; the method was immunoSEQ multiplex PCR. The data contain 100,000 or so clones, 79% of them singletons. Germline assignment: CDR1 SGHVS and CDR2 FQNEAQ. The CDR3 covers 12 residues. Trimming pared 0 bases from V and 6 bases from J, leaving 6 bases between. The sequence derives from a human donor in a cohort sampled during active COVID-19. The sequenced sample consisted of peripheral blood. V usage is TRBV7-8 and J usage is TRBJ2-7; D remains ambiguous. CDR3 sequence reads: CASSLAVSEQYF. As DNA, the CDR3 is TGTGCCAGCAGCTTAGCGGTGAGCGAGCAGTACTTC.